The present entry profiles one T cell receptor (beta chain) with its context. Its antigen is undetermined. The source of the sample is a study of Tregs in tolerant kidney transplant recipients. J gave up 10 bases and V 2 bases, and 11 bases lay outside the gene matches. CDR1 is SQVTM and CDR2 is ANQGSEA in the germline V gene. CDR3 size: 14 residues. General observations from the study: Activated donor B cell expansion appeared to reveal the most relevant donor-specific TCRbeta repertoire.

CD4+CD25+CD127- Tregs, CD4+CD25- non-Tregs, CD4 and CD8 cells were sorted. Assay used: immunoSEQ multiplex PCR; TCRdb lists only in-frame clones, some missing. The sample records hundreds of thousands of clones, roughly 84% being singletons. The sample was CD4+ T cells from blood. This sequence was found in a human donor in good health. The rearrangement links TRBV29-1 to TRBJ2-1; 7 bases are a match to TRBD2. CDR3 bases: TGCAGCGTTGAATTGGCTAGCGGAAGGGGAGAGCAGTTCTTC. Amino acid sequence: CSVELASGRGEQFF.